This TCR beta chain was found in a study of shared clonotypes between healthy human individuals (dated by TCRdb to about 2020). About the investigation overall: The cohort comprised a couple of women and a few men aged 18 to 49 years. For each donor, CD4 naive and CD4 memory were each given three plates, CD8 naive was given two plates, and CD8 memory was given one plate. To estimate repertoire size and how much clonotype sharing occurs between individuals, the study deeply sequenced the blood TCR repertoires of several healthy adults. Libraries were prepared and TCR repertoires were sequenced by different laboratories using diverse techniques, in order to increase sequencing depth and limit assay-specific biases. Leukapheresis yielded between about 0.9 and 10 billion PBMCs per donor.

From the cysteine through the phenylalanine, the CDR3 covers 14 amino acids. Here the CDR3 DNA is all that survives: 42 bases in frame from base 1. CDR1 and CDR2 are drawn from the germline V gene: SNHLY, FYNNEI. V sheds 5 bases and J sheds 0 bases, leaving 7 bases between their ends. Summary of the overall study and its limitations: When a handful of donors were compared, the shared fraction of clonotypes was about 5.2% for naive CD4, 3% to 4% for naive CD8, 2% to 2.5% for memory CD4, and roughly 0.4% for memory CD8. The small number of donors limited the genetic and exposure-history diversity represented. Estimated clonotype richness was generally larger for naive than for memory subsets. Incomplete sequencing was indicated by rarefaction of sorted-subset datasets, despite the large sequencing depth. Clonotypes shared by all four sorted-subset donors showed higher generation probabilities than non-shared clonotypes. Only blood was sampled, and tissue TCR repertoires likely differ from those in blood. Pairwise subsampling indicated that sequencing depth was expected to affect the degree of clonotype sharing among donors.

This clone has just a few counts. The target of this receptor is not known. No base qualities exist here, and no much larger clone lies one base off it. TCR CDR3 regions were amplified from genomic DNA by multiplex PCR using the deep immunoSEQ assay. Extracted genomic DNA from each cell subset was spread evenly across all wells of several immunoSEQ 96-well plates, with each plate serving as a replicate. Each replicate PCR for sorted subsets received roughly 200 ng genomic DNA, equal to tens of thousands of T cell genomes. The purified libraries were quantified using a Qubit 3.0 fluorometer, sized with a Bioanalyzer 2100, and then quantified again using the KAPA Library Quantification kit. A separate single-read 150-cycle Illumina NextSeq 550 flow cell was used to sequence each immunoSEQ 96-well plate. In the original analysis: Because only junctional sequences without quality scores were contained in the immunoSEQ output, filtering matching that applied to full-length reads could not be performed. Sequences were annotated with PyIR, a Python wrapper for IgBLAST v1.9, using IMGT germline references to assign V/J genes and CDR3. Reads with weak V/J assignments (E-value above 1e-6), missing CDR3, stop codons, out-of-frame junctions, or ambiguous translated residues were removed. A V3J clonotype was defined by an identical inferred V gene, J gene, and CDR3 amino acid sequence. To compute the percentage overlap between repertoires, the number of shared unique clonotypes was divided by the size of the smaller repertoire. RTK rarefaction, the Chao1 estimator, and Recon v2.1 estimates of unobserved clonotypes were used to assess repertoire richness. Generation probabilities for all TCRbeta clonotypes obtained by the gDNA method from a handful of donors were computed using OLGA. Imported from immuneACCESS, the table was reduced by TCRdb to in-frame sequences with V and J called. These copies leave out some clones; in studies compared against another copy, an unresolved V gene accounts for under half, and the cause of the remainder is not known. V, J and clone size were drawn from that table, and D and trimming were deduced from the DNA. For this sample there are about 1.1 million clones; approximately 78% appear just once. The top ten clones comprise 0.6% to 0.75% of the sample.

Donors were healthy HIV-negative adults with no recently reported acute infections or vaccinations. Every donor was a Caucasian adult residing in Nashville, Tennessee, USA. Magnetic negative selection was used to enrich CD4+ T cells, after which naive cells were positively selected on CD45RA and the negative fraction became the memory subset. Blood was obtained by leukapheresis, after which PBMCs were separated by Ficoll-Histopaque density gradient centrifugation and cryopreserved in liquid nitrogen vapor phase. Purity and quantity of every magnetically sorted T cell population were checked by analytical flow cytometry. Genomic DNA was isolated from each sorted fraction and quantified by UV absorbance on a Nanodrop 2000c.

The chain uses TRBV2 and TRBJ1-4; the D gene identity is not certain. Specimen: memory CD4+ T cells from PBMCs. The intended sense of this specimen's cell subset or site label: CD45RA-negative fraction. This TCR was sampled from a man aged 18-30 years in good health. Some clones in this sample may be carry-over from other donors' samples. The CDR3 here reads CASSNLATNEKLFF. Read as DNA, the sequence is TGTGCCAGCAGTAATCTCGCAACTAATGAAAAACTGTTTTTT.